The present T cell receptor (beta chain) was sequenced within a study of control samples from healthy donors and cancer patients. Germline CDR1 reads LGHDT; CDR2 reads YNNKEL (reference sequence). V lost 4 bases, J lost 3 bases, and 8 bases stayed unmatched. The CDR3 loop spans 15 amino acids. The table came from immunoSEQ multiplex PCR; TCRdb's copy has only in-frame clones and leaves some out. This sample has 150,000 or so clones, with roughly 93% found just once. The receptor was isolated from a man aged 18 to 30 in good health. The chain employs TRBV3-1 (or the pseudogene TRBV3-2) and TRBJ1-2, with 7 bases matching TRBD1. What was sequenced was blood. CDR3 sequence: CASSPSTGNYYGYTF. The CDR3 DNA is TGTGCCAGCAGCCCCTCGACAGGGAACTACTATGGCTACACCTTC.